A few counts support the clone carrying this T cell receptor (beta chain). The antigen remains unidentified. The data stem from a study of early T cells in non-severe SARS-CoV-2 infection. Study background: Bulk RNA from unsorted whole blood was sequenced; chains were unpaired. General study results and limits: Anti-spike CD8 specificities were favored by VDJdb matching, whose results missed private and CD4 specificities.

Each cDNA molecule carried a unique molecular identifier. MiXCR, applied by TCRdb to the 5' RACE reads, yields one record per CDR3 protein. This sample carries some 82,000 distinct CDR3 sequences, more than 10% of them seen once, and the ten largest clones take 4.4%. Here the sequenced sample was whole blood, taken at baseline. This clonotype was obtained from an adult who was a healthcare worker with PCR-confirmed SARS-CoV-2 infection or an uninfected control (not recorded which).

In DNA form, the CDR3 reads TGTGCCAGCAGCCTAGGCTCCATTCTCAGCACAGATACGCAGTATTTT. Amino acids: CASSLGSILSTDTQYF. The chain employs TRBV7-8 and TRBJ2-3; D is unclear. The CDR3 has 16 residues. V lost 5 bases and J lost 0, with 15 bases in between. Germline V gene lookup returns CDR1 SGHVS and CDR2 FQNEAQ.